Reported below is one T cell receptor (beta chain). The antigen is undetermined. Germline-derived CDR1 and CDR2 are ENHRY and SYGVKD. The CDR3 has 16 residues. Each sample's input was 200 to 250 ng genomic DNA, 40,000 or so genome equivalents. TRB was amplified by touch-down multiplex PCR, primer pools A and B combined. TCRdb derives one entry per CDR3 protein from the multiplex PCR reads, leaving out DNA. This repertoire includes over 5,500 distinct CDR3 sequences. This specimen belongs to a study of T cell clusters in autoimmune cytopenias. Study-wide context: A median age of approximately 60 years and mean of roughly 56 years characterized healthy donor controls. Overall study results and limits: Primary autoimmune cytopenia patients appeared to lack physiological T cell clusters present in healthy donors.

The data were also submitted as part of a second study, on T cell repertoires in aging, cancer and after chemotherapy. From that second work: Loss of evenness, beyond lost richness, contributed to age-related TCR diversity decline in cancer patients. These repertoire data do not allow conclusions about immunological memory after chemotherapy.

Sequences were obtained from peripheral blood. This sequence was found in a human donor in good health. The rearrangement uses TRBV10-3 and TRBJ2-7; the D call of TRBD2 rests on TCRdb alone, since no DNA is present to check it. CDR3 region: CAIAIGTSGISYEQYF.